Reported below is one T cell receptor (beta chain). Its antigen has not been determined. Nothing much larger sits one base from this clone, and base qualities are not available. The trial excluded patients who had a history of autoimmune disease or who were on systemic immunosuppression. In every dose cohort, peripheral blood was drawn for TCR sequencing at baseline, cycle 4 day 1, and cycle 7 day 1. The samples were drawn from a first-in-human, open-label, multicenter phase I dose-escalation trial of ivuxolimab. The trial enrolled adults with locally advanced or metastatic head and neck squamous cell, hepatocellular, melanoma or renal cell carcinoma. Before TCR sequencing, CD4+ T cells and CD8+ T cells from peripheral blood were sorted into separate populations. Trimming at the junction amounts to 4 bases on V and 2 bases on J, and the germline ends lie 13 bases apart. Taken from cysteine to phenylalanine, the CDR3 has 15 residues. The only DNA kept is the CDR3, 45 bases in frame from the first base. Taken from the germline V gene, the CDR1 and CDR2 loops are SGHRS and YFSETQ.

This entry is derived from a study of OX40 agonist ivuxolimab in advanced cancers. Context from the whole study: The costimulatory receptor OX40 (CD134) was targeted by ivuxolimab, a fully human IgG2 agonistic monoclonal antibody. Intravenous ivuxolimab was administered to patients every 2 weeks at six dose levels: 0.01, 0.1, 0.3, 1.5, 3 and 10 mg/kg. Of the 50 to 55 dose-escalation patients, hepatocellular carcinoma was present in approximately 20, melanoma in approximately 15, renal cell carcinoma in 9 and head and neck cancer in 9. The dose-escalation cohort was about 86% male with a mean age of approximately 59 years, ranging from roughly 20 to 80. Prior anti-PD-1, anti-PD-L1 or anti-CTLA-4 therapy was permitted, and checkpoint inhibitors had been received by approximately 39% of dose-escalation patients. Partial responses occurred in three dose-escalation patients, of whom one had hepatocellular carcinoma and two had cutaneous melanoma. The point of sequencing TCRbeta in the periphery was to test whether ivuxolimab changed TCR sequence diversity and drove clonal T-cell expansion. The paper reports the monotherapy dose-escalation portion (N of about 50 patients) of the phase I ivuxolimab trial. Results the study describes overall, beyond this receptor: Antigen specificity was not determined for the clonally expanded peripheral T cells. After ivuxolimab, more expanded clones were found on average in CD8+ T cells than in CD4+ T cells. Clonal expansion of both CD4+ and CD8+ blood T cells was observed from baseline to week 6 at doses 0.1 to 3.0 mg/kg. In the 0.1-3.0 mg/kg groups, partial responders had among the lowest normalized peripheral clonal expansion, particularly in CD8+ T cells. Low levels of normalized T-cell clonal expansion were also seen in some patients who did not respond.

Genomic DNA was extracted from sorted cells for sequencing of the TCRbeta CDR3 region. The immunoSEQ Assay was used for sequencing of TCRbeta CDR3 regions. Here the immuneACCESS table is served through TCRdb, limited to in-frame sequences with V and J called. Missing clones are a known gap in these copies; in checked studies unresolved V genes cover under half, and the rest lacks a known reason. Counted in this sample were about 66,000 clones; around 86% of them appeared once. Of the sample, 3.5% to 5% is held by the ten largest clones. The chain couples TRBV5-1 to TRBJ2-1; the D region possibly corresponds to TRBD2 (7 bases align). The specimen was CD4+ or CD8+ T cells sorted from blood, collected in a trial of the OX40 agonist ivuxolimab. This TCR derives from an adult with an advanced solid tumor such as melanoma, head and neck, liver or kidney cancer. The CDR3 sequence is CASSPGGPPYNEQFF. The DNA sequence is given as TGCGCCAGCAGCCCCGGGGGGCCCCCCTACAATGAGCAGTTCTTC.